This entry concerns a single T cell receptor (beta chain). One end of the junction varies from germline; a read error may be responsible. The CDR3 extends over 12 amino acids. The germline CDR1 and CDR2 sequences are LGHDT and YNNKEL (reference sequence). Original data processing: Amplifying reference gene primers gave estimates of nucleated cell counts. Sequencing was performed with immunoSEQ multiplex PCR; in TCRdb, only in-frame clones are kept and a portion is missing. D and trimming come from the DNA, and the V and J calls and clone size come from that table. In the table there are some 190,000 clones, 75% to 90% of which are singletons. The sample originates from a study of blood T cell repertoires in COVID-19. Looking at the study overall: Nucleic acid was either cDNA or gDNA, and it came from T cells, B-cell-depleted T cells, or PBMCs.

The chain couples TRBV3-1 (or the pseudogene TRBV3-2) to TRBJ2-1; D is perhaps TRBD2 (6 bases). This clonotype was sampled from a man aged 60 to 75 with acute or convalescent COVID-19. The material sequenced was peripheral blood. The CDR3 sequence is CASSDPGTPAIF. CDR3 nucleotide sequence: TGTGCCAGCAGCGACCCGGGGACTCCCGCCATCTTC.